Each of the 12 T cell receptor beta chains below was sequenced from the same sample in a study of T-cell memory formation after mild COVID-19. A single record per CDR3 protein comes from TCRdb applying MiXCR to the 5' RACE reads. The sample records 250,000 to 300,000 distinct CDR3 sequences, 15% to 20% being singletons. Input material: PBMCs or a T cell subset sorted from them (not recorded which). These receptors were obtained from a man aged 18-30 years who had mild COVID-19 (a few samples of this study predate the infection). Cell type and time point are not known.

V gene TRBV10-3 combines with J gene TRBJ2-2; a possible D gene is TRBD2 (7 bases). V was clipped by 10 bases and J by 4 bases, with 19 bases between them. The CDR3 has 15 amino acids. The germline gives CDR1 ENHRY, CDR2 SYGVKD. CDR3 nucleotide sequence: TGTGCCACCAAGGGGGGCGGGGGACTCACCGGGGAGCTGTTTTTT. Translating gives CATKGGGGLTGELFF.

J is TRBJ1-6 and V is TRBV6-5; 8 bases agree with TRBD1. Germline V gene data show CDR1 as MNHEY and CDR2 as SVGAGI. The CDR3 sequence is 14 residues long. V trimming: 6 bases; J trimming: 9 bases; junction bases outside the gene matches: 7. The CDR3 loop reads CASRDRTGTSPLHF. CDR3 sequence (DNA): TGTGCCAGCAGGGACAGGACAGGGACTTCACCCCTCCACTTT.

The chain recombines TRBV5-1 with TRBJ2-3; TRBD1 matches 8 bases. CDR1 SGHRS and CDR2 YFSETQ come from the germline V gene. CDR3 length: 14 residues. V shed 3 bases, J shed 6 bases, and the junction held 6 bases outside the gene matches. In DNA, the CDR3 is TGCGCCAGCAGCTCCGATTCAGGGGGCGATACGCAGTATTTT. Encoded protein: CASSSDSGGDTQYF.

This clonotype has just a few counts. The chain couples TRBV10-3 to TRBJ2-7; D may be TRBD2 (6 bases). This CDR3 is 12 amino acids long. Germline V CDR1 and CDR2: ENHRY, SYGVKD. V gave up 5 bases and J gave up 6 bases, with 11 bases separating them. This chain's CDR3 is CAISSQGGEQYV. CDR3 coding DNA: TGTGCCATCAGTAGCCAGGGAGGCGAGCAGTACGTC.

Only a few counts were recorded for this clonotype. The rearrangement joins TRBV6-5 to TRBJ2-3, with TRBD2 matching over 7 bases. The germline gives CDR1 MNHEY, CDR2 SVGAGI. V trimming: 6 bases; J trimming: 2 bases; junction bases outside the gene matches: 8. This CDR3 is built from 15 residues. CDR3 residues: CASRTLWDYTDTQYF. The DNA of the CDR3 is TGTGCCAGCAGGACACTGTGGGACTACACAGATACGCAGTATTTT.

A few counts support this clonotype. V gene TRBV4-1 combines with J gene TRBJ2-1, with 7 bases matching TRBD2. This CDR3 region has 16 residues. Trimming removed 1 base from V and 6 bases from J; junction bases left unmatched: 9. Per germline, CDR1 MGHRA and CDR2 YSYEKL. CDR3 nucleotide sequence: TGCGCCAGCAGCCAAGTGACCAGGACTAGAGGCAATGAGCAGTTCTTC. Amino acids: CASSQVTRTRGNEQFF.

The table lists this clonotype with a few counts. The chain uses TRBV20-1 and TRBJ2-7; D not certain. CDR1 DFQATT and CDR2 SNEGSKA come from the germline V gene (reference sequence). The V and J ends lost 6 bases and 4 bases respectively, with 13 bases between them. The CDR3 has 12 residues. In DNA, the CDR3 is TGCAGTGCCCCATCTCCCGGGTACGAGCAGTACTTC. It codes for CSAPSPGYEQYF.

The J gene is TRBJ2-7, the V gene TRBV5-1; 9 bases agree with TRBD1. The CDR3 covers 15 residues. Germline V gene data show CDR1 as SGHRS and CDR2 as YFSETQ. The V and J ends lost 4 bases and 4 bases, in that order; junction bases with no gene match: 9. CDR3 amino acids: CASSLTGQGPYEQYF. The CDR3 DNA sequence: TGCGCCAGCAGCCTTACGGGACAGGGCCCTTACGAGCAGTACTTC. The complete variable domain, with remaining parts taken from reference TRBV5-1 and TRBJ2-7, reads KAGVTQTPRYLIKTRGQQVTLSCSPISGHRSVSWYQQTPGQGLQFLFEYFSETQRNKGNFPGRFSGRQFSNSRSEMNVSTLELGDSALYLCASSLTGQGPYEQYFGPGTRLTVT.

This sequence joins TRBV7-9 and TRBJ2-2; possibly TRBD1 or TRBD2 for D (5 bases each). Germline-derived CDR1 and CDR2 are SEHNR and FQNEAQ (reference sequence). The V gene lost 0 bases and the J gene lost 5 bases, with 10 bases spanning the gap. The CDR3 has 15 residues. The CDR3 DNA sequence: TGTGCCAGCAGCTTAGCGGGGACCATTACCGGGGAGCTGTTTTTT. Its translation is CASSLAGTITGELFF.

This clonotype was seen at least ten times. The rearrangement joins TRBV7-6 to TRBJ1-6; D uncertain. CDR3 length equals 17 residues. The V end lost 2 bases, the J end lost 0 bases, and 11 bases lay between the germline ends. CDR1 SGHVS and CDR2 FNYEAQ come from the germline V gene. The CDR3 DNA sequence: TGTGCCAGCAGCTTATACCCGGAGAGCTCCTATAATTCACCCCTCCACTTT. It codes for CASSLYPESSYNSPLHF.

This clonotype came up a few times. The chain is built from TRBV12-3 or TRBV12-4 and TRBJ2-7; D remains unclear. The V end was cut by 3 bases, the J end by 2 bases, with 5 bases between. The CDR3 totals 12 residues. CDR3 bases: TGTGCCAGCAGTTTCGCAACCTACGAGCAGTACTTC. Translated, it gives CASSFATYEQYF.

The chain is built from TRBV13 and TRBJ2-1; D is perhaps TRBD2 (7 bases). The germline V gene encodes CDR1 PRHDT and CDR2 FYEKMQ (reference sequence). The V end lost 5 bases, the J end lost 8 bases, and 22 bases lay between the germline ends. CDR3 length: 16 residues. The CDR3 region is CASSASGIRRGDEQFF. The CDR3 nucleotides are TGTGCCAGCAGCGCAAGCGGGATTAGGAGGGGGGATGAGCAGTTCTTC.